The clone carrying this T cell receptor beta chain was observed at least ten times. This record comes from a study of T cells in Graves' hyperthyroidism and ophthalmopathy. The source material, RNA transcripts, was used to amplify TCR beta CDR3 regions. A set of HTBI primers served as the primers for a first-round RT-PCR of the TCR CDR3. TCRdb re-called the multiplex PCR reads with MiXCR, one entry per CDR3 protein. The sample lists approximately 620,000 distinct CDR3 sequences; about 16% were seen once. Extraction of PBMCs used roughly 10 ml of fresh peripheral blood. The receptor's source is a woman aged 40-49 years with Graves' ophthalmopathy. The sample comprised blood.

CDR3 coding DNA: TGTGCCAGCAGTCAGAGGGGGGCCGCAGATACGCAGTATTTT. Translating gives CASSQRGAADTQYF. V and J are TRBV12-3 or TRBV12-4 and TRBJ2-3, with D possibly being TRBD1 or TRBD2 (6 bases each). This CDR3 region has 14 residues. Trimming cost V 5 bases and J 4 bases, with 13 bases left between them.